This T cell receptor beta chain was sequenced in a study of CD8+CD57+ T cells in acquired aplastic anemia. About this clonotype itself: Its target is unknown.

CDR1 LNHDA and CDR2 SQIVND come from the germline V gene (reference sequence). The ends lost 7 bases at V and 5 bases at J; junction bases unmatched: 10. This CDR3 is built from 15 residues. Researchers used genomic DNA as the template to profile TCR beta VDJ and CDR3. Each CDR3 protein gets one entry after TCRdb re-called the reads with MiXCR. The sample holds 150,000 to 200,000 distinct CDR3 sequences, 64% seen once. Broader study findings: Patients were compared with controls for CD8+ Simpson's diversity, and no significant difference emerged.

Sequences were obtained from sorted CD4+, CD8+, or CD8+CD57+ T cells (not recorded which) from PBMCs. The chain is built from TRBV19 and TRBJ2-7; 11 bases agree with TRBD2. The receptor was isolated from a human donor with severe aplastic anemia or a healthy control (not recorded which). The CDR3 reads CASTSRALAGDEQYF. As DNA, the CDR3 is TGTGCCAGTACCTCCCGGGCACTAGCGGGAGACGAGCAGTACTTC.